Reported below is one T cell receptor (beta chain). The target antigen is unknown. The CDR3 sequence is 17 residues long. Unmatched junction bases numbered 9, after V lost 4 bases and J lost 4 bases. CDR1 is SGHNT and CDR2 is YYREEE in the germline V gene (reference sequence). This specimen comes from a study of OX40 agonist ivuxolimab in advanced cancers. Overall study context: Therapy given before enrollment (anti-PD-1, anti-PD-L1 or anti-CTLA-4) was allowed, and 40% to 50% had some.

Study-level findings and limits: At 0.1-3.0 mg/kg, partial responders had clonal expansion among the lowest observed.

Using immunoSEQ multiplex PCR, the repertoire was profiled, and TCRdb retains in-frame clones only, with some absent. The sample consists of some 71,000 clones, roughly 84% of them appearing once. This clonotype was obtained from an adult with an advanced solid tumor such as melanoma, head and neck, liver or kidney cancer. The chain uses TRBV5-4 and TRBJ2-3; 13 bases align to TRBD2. Sample: CD4+ or CD8+ T cells sorted from blood, taken in a trial of the OX40 agonist ivuxolimab. The CDR3 region is CASSRTSGGESADTQYF. The CDR3, as DNA: TGTGCCAGCAGCCGGACTAGCGGGGGAGAGAGTGCAGATACGCAGTATTTT. Full variable domain (outside the CDR3, taken from reference TRBV5-4 and TRBJ2-3): ETGVTQSPTHLIKTRGQQVTLRCSSQSGHNTVSWYQQALGQGPQFIFQYYREEENGRGNFPPRFSGLQFPNYSSELNVNALELDDSALYLCASSRTSGGESADTQYFGPGTRLTVL.